Listed below are T cell receptor beta chains from one sample, sequenced in a study of cytomegalovirus exposure and HLA in healthy donors. Repertoires were generated with immunoSEQ multiplex PCR, while TCRdb's copy carries only in-frame clones and drops some. Counted here are 100,000 or so clones, approximately 71% occurring once; the ten biggest clones make up 8.5% to 10%. Sample: PBMCs. The receptors come from a male donor in good health and CMV-seropositive. Both conserved end residues are part of each CDR3. D genes are given only for firm matches. Size values are once, few and many counts, or a class for expanded clones, and some rows have none.

V,J,D,size,DNA,CDR3
TRBV7-2,TRBJ2-7,.,.,TGTGCCAGCAGCTTATATGGGCAACTCCCAACCTACGAGCAGTACTTC,CASSLYGQLPTYEQYF
TRBV5-5,TRBJ2-7,.,few,TGTGCCAGCAGCTTGGAAGGGGTCGAGCAGTACTTC,CASSLEGVEQYF
TRBV6-1,TRBJ2-1,.,.,TGTGCCAGCAGCCCTTTAGCGGTAGTTGAGCAGTTCTTC,CASSPLAVVEQFF
TRBV21-1,TRBJ1-5,.,.,TGTGCCAGCAGCAAAGCCGACACGGCAGGGGGTCAGCCCCAGCATTTT,CASSKADTAGGQPQHF
TRBV5-1,TRBJ2-3,TRBD2,.,TGCGCCAGCAGGGCTAGCGGCTACACAGATACGCAGTATTTT,CASRASGYTDTQYF
TRBV7-8,TRBJ2-6,TRBD1,.,TGTGCCAGCAGCTTAGGACAGGGGGTTACCTCTGGGGCCAACGTCCTGACTTTC,CASSLGQGVTSGANVLTF
TRBV21-1,TRBJ1-5,.,.,TGTGTCAGCAGCAAAAGTCGGGGAACTAGCAATCAGCCCCAGCATTTT,CVSSKSRGTSNQPQHF
TRBV4-3,TRBJ2-7,.,.,TGCGCCAGCAGCCAAGATGTGTCCTACGAGCAGTACTTC,CASSQDVSYEQYF
TRBV9,TRBJ1-5,TRBD1,.,TGTGCCAGCAGCCCCGGGACAGGGGGCCCCAATCAGCCCCAGCATTTT,CASSPGTGGPNQPQHF
TRBV2,TRBJ2-5,TRBD1,.,TGTGCCAGCATTAGAGACAGGGCATCAGGGGAGACCCAGTACTTC,CASIRDRASGETQYF
TRBV4-2,TRBJ2-7,TRBD2,.,TGTGCCAGCAGTCGACTAGCGGGACTGGATGAGCAGTACTTC,CASSRLAGLDEQYF
TRBV7-3,TRBJ2-3,TRBD2,few,TGTGCCAGCAGCTTAGAAGAAGCGGGGCTAGATACGCAGTATTTT,CASSLEEAGLDTQYF
TRBV27,TRBJ2-7,TRBD2,.,TGTGCCAGCAGTTTAGCTAGCGGCTTACGTGAGCAGTACTTC,CASSLASGLREQYF
TRBV19,TRBJ1-5,TRBD1,.,TGTGCCAGTACCGGATTAAGGGGGCCCGGGTATAGCAATCAGCCCCAGCATTTT,CASTGLRGPGYSNQPQHF
TRBV7-9,TRBJ2-1,TRBD2,.,TGTGCCAGCAGCTTGCTAGCGGGGGCTACCTACAATGAGCAGTTCTTC,CASSLLAGATYNEQFF
TRBV2,TRBJ2-3,.,.,TGTGCCAGCAGCCGATTACAGGGCACAGATACGCAGTATTTT,CASSRLQGTDTQYF
TRBV9,TRBJ1-4,.,.,TGTGCCAGCAGCCCGGGGGGGTCAGAAAAACTGTTTTTT,CASSPGGSEKLFF
TRBV10-3,TRBJ1-5,.,.,TGTGCCATCAGTGATCGGGGTAATAGCAATCAGCCCCAGCATTTT,CAISDRGNSNQPQHF
TRBV28,TRBJ1-2,TRBD1,few,TGTGCCAGCAGGCCGGGACAGGGAGGCTCTGGCTACACCTTC,CASRPGQGGSGYTF
TRBV27,TRBJ2-6,.,.,TGTGCCAGCAGTTTATCGGGAACTAGGTCTGGGGCCAACGTCCTGACTTTC,CASSLSGTRSGANVLTF
TRBV7-9,TRBJ2-3,TRBD1,.,TGTGCCAGCAGCTTAGGACAGGGCAACACAGATACGCAGTATTTT,CASSLGQGNTDTQYF
TRBV28,TRBJ2-5,.,.,TGTGCCAGCAGGGGCAGTCTGGCAGAGACCCAGTACTTC,CASRGSLAETQYF
TRBV28,TRBJ1-2,TRBD1,.,TGTGCCAGCAGCCAAACAGGGGGCAAAGCCAATGGCTACACCTTC,CASSQTGGKANGYTF
TRBV11-2,TRBJ2-1,TRBD1,.,TGTGCCAGCAGCTTCCAGGGGGAGACTGAGCAGTTCTTC,CASSFQGETEQFF
TRBV7-9,TRBJ2-7,TRBD1,.,TGTGCCAGCAGCTCCCCCGGGACAGGGAAGATCGAGCAGTACTTC,CASSSPGTGKIEQYF
TRBV10-1,TRBJ2-1,.,.,TGCGCCAGCACCCCAGAGAGCGGGCCGTCGGTCTTC,CASTPESGPSVF
TRBV11-2,TRBJ2-1,.,.,TGTGCCAGCAGCTTCAACGGGGTGTCCTACAATGAGCAGTTCTTC,CASSFNGVSYNEQFF
TRBV7-9,TRBJ2-1,TRBD2,.,TGTGCCAGCAGCTTTAGCGGGAGAGAGTCCTACAATGAGCAGTTCTTC,CASSFSGRESYNEQFF
TRBV20-1,TRBJ2-5,.,.,TGCAGTGCTTCACCCCCCGGGACCCAGTACTTC,CSASPPGTQYF
TRBV18,TRBJ2-7,TRBD2,few,TGTGCCAGCTCACCGTCCCCTAGCGGGAGTGCCGAGCAGTACTTC,CASSPSPSGSAEQYF
TRBV7-3,TRBJ2-7,TRBD2,few,TGTGCCAGCAGCTTCCAAGCGGGAGGGCCCTACGAGCAGTACTTC,CASSFQAGGPYEQYF
TRBV27,TRBJ2-7,TRBD1,.,TGTGCCAGCAGTTTTCTCTCCGGGACAGGGGTCTACGAGCAGTACTTC,CASSFLSGTGVYEQYF
TRBV19,TRBJ2-4,TRBD1,.,TGTGCCACCGCGACCACAGGGGACAACATTCAGTACTTC,CATATTGDNIQYF
TRBV9,TRBJ1-4,.,.,TGTGCCAGCAGCGAAAATTGGGGCAATGAAAAACTGTTTTTT,CASSENWGNEKLFF